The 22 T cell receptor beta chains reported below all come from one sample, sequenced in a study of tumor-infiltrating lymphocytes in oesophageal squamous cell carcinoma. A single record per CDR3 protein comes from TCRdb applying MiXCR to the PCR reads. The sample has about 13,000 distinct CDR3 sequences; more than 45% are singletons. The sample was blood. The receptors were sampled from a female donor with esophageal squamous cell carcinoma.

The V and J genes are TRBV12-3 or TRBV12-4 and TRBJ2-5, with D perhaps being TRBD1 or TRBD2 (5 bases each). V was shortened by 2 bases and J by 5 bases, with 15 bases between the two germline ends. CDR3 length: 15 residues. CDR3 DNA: TGTGCCAGCAGTTTAAGGGGCGCGGGTTACGAGACCCAGTACTTC. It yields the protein CASSLRGAGYETQYF.

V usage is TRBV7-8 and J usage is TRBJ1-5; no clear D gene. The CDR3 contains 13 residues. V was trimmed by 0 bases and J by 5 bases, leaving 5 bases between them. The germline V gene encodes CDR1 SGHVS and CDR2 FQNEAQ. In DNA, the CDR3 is TGTGCCAGCAGCTTAGCCCCTTATCAGCCCCAGCATTTT. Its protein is CASSLAPYQPQHF.

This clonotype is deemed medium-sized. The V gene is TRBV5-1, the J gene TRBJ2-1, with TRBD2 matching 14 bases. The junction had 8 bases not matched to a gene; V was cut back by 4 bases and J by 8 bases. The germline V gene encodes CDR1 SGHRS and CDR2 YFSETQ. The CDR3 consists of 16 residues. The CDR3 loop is CASSRGLAGGIYEQFF. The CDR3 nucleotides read TGCGCCAGCAGCCGAGGACTAGCGGGGGGCATCTATGAGCAGTTCTTC.

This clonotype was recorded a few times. DNA of the CDR3: TGTGCCAGCAGCTTAGGGGGGGGACCTCAAGAGACCCAGTACTTC. The encoded protein is CASSLGGGPQETQYF. This chain uses TRBV7-2 with TRBJ2-5; 7 nucleotides agree with TRBD2. This CDR3 contains 15 residues. Germline V gene data show CDR1 as SGHTA and CDR2 as FQGNSA. V shed 1 base, J shed 2 bases, and the junction held 4 bases outside the gene matches. The whole variable domain, remainder taken from reference TRBV7-2 and TRBJ2-5, is GAGVSQSPSNKVTEKGKDVELRCDPISGHTALYWYRQSLGQGLEFLIYFQGNSAPDKSGLPSDRFSAERTGGSVSTLTIQRTQQEDSAVYLCASSLGGGPQETQYFGPGTRLLVL.

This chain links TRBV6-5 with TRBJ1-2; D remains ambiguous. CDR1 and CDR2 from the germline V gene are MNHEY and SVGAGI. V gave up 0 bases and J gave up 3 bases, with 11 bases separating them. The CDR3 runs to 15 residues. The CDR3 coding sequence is TGTGCCAGCAGTTACTCCGCCTTAAACGACTATGGCTACACCTTC. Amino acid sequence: CASSYSALNDYGYTF.

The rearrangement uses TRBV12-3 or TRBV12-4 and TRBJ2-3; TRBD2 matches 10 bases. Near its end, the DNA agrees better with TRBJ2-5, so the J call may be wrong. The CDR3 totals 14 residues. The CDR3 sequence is CASSSLAGASAQYF. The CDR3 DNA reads TGTGCCAGCAGTTCTCTAGCGGGAGCGTCGGCCCAGTACTTC.

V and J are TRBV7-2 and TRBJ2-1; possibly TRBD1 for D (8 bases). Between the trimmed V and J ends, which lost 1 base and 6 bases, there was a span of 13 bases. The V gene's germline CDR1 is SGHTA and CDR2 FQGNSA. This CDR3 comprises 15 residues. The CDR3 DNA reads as TGTGCCAGCAGCTTAGGGACAGGGAGGGGCAATGAGCAGTTCTTC. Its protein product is CASSLGTGRGNEQFF.

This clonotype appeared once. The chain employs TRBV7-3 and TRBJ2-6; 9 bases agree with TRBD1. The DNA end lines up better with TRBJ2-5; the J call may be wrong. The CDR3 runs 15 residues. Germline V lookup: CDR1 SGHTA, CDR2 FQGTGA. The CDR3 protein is CASSLTGTGQETQYF. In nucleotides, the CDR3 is TGTGCCAGCAGCTTAACCGGGACAGGGCAAGAGACCCAGTACTTC.

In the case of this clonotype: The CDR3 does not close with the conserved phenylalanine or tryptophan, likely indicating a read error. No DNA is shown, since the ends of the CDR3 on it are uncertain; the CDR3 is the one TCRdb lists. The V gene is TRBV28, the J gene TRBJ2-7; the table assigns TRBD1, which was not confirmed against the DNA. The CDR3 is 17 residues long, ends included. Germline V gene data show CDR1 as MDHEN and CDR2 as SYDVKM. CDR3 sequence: CASSAQGGHNYGYTFGS.

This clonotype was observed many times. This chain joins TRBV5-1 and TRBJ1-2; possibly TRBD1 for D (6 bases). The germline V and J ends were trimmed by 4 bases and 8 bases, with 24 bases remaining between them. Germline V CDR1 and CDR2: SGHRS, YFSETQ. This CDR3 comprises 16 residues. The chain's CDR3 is CASSPPGTGFHGGYTF. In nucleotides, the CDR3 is TGCGCCAGCAGCCCTCCAGGAACAGGGTTTCATGGGGGCTACACCTTC.

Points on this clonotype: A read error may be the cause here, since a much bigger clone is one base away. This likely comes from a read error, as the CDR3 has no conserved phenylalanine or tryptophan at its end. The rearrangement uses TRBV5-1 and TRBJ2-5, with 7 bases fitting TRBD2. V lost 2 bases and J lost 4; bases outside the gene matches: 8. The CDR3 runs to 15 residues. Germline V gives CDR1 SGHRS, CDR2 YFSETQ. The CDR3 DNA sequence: TGCGCCAGCAGCTTTGGGGGAGGGCTGGGAGAGACCCAGTACTTG. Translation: CASSFGGGLGETQYL.

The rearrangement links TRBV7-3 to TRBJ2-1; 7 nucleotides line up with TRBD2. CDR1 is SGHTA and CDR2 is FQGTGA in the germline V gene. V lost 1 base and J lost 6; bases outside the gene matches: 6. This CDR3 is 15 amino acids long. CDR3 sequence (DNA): TGTGCCAGCAGCTTAAGTTTTTCTAGCGGCAATGAGCAGTTCTTC. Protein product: CASSLSFSSGNEQFF.

The CDR3 DNA sequence: TGTGCCAGCAGTTCAGAGACCCAGTACTTC. This translates into CASSSETQYF. The chain recombines TRBV6-1 with TRBJ2-5; D is ambiguous. V dropped 5 bases and J dropped 4 bases, with 2 bases sitting between them. Germline V lookup: CDR1 MNHNS, CDR2 SASEGT. This CDR3 comprises 10 residues.

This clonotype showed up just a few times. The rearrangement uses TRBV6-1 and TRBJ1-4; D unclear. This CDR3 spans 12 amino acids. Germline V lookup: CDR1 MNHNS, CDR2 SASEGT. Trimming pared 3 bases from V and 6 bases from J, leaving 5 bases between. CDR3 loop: CASSDGDEKLFF. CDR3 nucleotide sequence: TGTGCCAGCAGTGACGGGGATGAAAAACTGTTTTTT.

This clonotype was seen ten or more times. CDR3: CASSLSTDTQYF. The CDR3, as DNA: TGTGCCAGCAGCCTAAGCACAGATACGCAGTATTTT. The gene calls are TRBV14 and TRBJ2-3; D is ambiguous. Trimming cost V 4 bases and J 0 bases, with 2 bases left between them. In germline, CDR1 is SGHDN, CDR2 FVKESK. The CDR3 loop spans 12 amino acids.

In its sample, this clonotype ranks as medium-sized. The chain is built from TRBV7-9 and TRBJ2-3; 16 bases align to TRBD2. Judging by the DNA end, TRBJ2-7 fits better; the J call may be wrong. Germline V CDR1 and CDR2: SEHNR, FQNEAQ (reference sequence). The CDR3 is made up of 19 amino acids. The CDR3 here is CASSSPGKAGLAGGREQYF. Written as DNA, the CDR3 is TGTGCCAGCAGCTCCCCCGGAAAAGCGGGACTAGCGGGAGGGAGGGAGCAGTACTTC.

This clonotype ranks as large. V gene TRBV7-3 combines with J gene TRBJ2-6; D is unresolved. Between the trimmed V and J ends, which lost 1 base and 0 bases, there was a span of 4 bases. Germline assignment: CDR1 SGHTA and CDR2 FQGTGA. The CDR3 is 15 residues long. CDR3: CASSLMSSGANVLTF. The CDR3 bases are TGTGCCAGCAGCTTAATGTCCTCTGGGGCCAACGTCCTGACTTTC.

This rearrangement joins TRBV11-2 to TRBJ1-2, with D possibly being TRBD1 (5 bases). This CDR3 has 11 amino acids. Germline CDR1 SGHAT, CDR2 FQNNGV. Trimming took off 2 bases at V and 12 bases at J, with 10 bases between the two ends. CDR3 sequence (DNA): TGTGCCAGCAGCTTAAAGGGGCCTAACACCTTC. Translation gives CASSLKGPNTF.

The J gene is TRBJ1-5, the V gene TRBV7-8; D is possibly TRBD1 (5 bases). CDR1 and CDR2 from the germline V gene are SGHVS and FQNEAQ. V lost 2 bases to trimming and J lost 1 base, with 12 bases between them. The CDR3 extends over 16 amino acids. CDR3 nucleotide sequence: TGTGCCAGCAGCTTATCAAGGACACAAAGCAATCAGCCCCAGCATTTT. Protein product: CASSLSRTQSNQPQHF.

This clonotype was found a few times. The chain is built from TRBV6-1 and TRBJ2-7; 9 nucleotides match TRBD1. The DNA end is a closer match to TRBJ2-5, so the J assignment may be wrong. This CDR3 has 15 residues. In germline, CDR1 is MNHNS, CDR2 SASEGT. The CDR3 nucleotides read TGTGCCAGCACCCGTGGGGGACAGGGATATGGGACCCAGTACTTC. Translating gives CASTRGGQGYGTQYF.

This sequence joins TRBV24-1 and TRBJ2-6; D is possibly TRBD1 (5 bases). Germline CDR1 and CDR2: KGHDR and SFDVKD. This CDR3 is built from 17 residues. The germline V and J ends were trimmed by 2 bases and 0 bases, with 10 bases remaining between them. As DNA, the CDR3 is TGTGCCACCAGTGATTCGACAGCCGTCTCTGGGGCCAACGTCCTGACTTTC. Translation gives CATSDSTAVSGANVLTF.

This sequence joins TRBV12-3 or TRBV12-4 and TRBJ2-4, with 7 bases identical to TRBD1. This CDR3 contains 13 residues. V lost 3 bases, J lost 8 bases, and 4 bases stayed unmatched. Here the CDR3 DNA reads TGTGCCAGCAGTTTGACAGGGTCGGACATTCAGTACTTC. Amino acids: CASSLTGSDIQYF.